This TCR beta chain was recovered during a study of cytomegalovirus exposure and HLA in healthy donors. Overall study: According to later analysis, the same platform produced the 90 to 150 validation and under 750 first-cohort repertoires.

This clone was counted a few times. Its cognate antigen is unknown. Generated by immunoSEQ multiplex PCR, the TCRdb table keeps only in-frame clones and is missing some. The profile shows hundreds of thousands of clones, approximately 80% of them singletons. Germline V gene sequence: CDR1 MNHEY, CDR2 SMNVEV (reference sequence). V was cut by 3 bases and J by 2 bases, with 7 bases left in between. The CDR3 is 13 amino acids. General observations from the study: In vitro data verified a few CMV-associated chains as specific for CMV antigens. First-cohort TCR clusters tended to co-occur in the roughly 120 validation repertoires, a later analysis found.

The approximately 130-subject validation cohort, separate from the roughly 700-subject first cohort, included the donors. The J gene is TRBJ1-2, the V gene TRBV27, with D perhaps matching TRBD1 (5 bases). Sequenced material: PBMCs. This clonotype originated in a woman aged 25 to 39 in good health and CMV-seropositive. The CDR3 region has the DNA TGTGCCAGCAGTTTCAACAGGAACTATGGCTACACCTTC. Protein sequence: CASSFNRNYGYTF.